Listed here are 26 T cell receptor beta chains from one sample, sequenced in a study of blood T cell repertoires in COVID-19. TCRdb's copy holds only in-frame clones and misses some; the assay was immunoSEQ multiplex PCR. Altogether about 50,000 clones are present, roughly 89% being singletons, with the ten largest covering roughly 45%. Source material: peripheral blood. Source of these receptors: an older woman with COVID-19, enrolled during active disease.

The chain couples TRBV9 to TRBJ2-3, with TRBD2 matching 13 bases. CDR1 is SGDLS, CDR2 YYNGEE, per germline. The J segment lost 5 bases and the V segment lost 4 bases, leaving 7 bases of the junction unmatched. The CDR3 is 16 residues long. The DNA of the CDR3 is TGTGCCAGCAGCCCAGGGACTAGCGGGGTCGGAGATACGCAGTATTTT. Translated, it gives CASSPGTSGVGDTQYF.

The rearrangement joins TRBV19 to TRBJ1-5, with D maybe TRBD1 (6 bases). Trimming left V 6 bases short and J 7 bases short, with 16 bases between. Germline-derived CDR1 and CDR2 are LNHDA and SQIVND (reference sequence). The CDR3 runs to 14 residues. DNA of the CDR3: TGTGCCAGTAGCGCCTGGGACATTTCACAGCCCCAGCATTTT. It codes for CASSAWDISQPQHF.

J is TRBJ1-1 and V is TRBV10-3, with unresolved D. The germline gives CDR1 ENHRY, CDR2 SYGVKD. This CDR3 has 14 amino acids. The V and J ends lost 6 bases and 0 bases respectively, with 11 bases between them. The CDR3, as DNA: TGTGCCATCAGGGATCAGGCGCTGAACACTGAAGCTTTCTTT. Its protein is CAIRDQALNTEAFF.

The chain couples TRBV28 to TRBJ1-1; D might be TRBD1 (5 bases). This CDR3 region has 13 residues. Germline V gives CDR1 MDHEN, CDR2 SYDVKM. Trimming pared 7 bases from V and 4 bases from J, leaving 13 bases between. The CDR3 is CASKWGLSTEAFF. As DNA, the CDR3 is TGTGCCAGCAAGTGGGGACTGTCCACTGAAGCTTTCTTT. Full variable domain (outside the CDR3, taken from reference TRBV28 and TRBJ1-1): DVKVTQSSRYLVKRTGEKVFLECVQDMDHENMFWYRQDPGLGLRLIYFSYDVKMKEKGDIPEGYSVSREKKERFSLILESASTNQTSMYLCASKWGLSTEAFFGQGTRLTVV.

This chain uses TRBV5-1 with TRBJ2-7, with D unclear. The germline V and J ends were trimmed by 1 base and 6 bases, with 11 bases remaining between them. The CDR3 has 13 amino acids. The germline V gene encodes CDR1 SGHRS and CDR2 YFSETQ. The DNA for the CDR3 is TGCGCCAGCAGCTTGACCAGGCTCGGCGAGCAGTACTTC. As protein: CASSLTRLGEQYF.

V gene TRBV3-1 (or the pseudogene TRBV3-2) combines with J gene TRBJ1-5; 10 positions match TRBD1. The germline V gene has CDR1 LGHDT and CDR2 YNNKEL (reference sequence). This CDR3 is built from 16 residues. Germline trimming cut 4 bases from V and 0 bases from J; bases unmatched to any gene: 3. This chain's CDR3 is CASSLGTGASNQPQHF. The CDR3 bases are TGTGCCAGCAGCCTCGGGACAGGGGCTAGCAATCAGCCCCAGCATTTT.

The chain joins TRBV6-5 to TRBJ2-7, with 8 bases identical to TRBD2. V shed 3 bases and J 2 bases; nucleotides not matched to a gene: 3. The CDR3 loop spans 14 amino acids. Looked up from germline, CDR1 is MNHEY and CDR2 is SVGAGI. Written as DNA, the CDR3 is TGTGCCAGCAGTTATAATAGCGGGGCCTACGAGCAGTACTTC. Its protein is CASSYNSGAYEQYF.

V gene TRBV7-8 combines with J gene TRBJ1-5; 8 nucleotides line up with TRBD1. Germline V gene data show CDR1 as SGHVS and CDR2 as FQNEAQ. V dropped 0 bases and J dropped 6; count of bases not matched to a gene: 4. There are 15 residues in the CDR3. The CDR3 nucleotides are TGTGCCAGCAGCTTAGCCCAGGGGGCACGTCAGCCCCAGCATTTT. It encodes CASSLAQGARQPQHF.

The chain links TRBV21-1 to TRBJ2-7; TRBD1 reflects the table's D call only, with no check against the DNA. TRBV21-1 is reported as a pseudogene. The CDR3 extends over 15 amino acids. CDR3 DNA sequence: TGTGCCAGCAGCAAGGAGGGGACAGGGGGAATTCAGCAGTACTTC. Residues: CASSKEGTGGIQQYF.

V usage is TRBV19 and J usage is TRBJ2-1, with 7 bases aligning to TRBD2. Germline V gives CDR1 LNHDA, CDR2 SQIVND (reference sequence). V lost 5 bases and J lost 8; bases outside the gene matches: 9. The CDR3 spans 14 residues. The CDR3 region is CASSLGLGRDEQFF. CDR3 in DNA: TGTGCCAGTAGTCTAGGACTAGGTCGAGATGAGCAGTTCTTC. The full variable domain, in which reference TRBV19 and TRBJ2-1 provide the parts outside the CDR3, is DGGITQSPKYLFRKEGQNVTLSCEQNLNHDAMYWYRQDPGQGLRLIYYSQIVNDFQKGDIAEGYSVSREKKESFPLTVTSAQKNPTAFYLCASSLGLGRDEQFFGPGTRLTVL.

Only one count was recorded for this clone. This chain connects TRBV28 to TRBJ2-7, with 7 bases fitting TRBD1. J lost 5 bases, V lost 5 bases, and 12 bases had no gene match. The CDR3 consists of 15 residues. From germline, CDR1 is MDHEN and CDR2 SYDVKM. This chain's CDR3 is CASSRLADRAHEQYF. Written as DNA, the CDR3 is TGTGCCAGCAGTCGACTCGCTGACAGGGCCCACGAGCAGTACTTC.

The chain couples TRBV7-2 to TRBJ1-2; TRBD1 agrees at 7 bases. The V gene end was trimmed by 1 base and the J gene end by 4 bases; junction bases not matched to a gene: 9. This CDR3 is built from 16 residues. CDR1 and CDR2 (germline): SGHTA, FQGNSA. This chain's CDR3 is CASSLDETGAPYGYTF. The CDR3 DNA is TGTGCCAGCAGCTTAGATGAAACAGGGGCCCCCTATGGCTACACCTTC.

This clone has just one count. The chain's CDR3 is CASSQEGAETQYF. The CDR3 DNA reads TGCGCCAGCAGCCAAGAAGGAGCCGAGACCCAGTACTTC. J is TRBJ2-5 and V is TRBV4-1; D is ambiguous. With 0 bases removed from V and 5 bases from J, the gap between germline ends came to 7 bases. The CDR3 extends over 13 amino acids. In germline, CDR1 is MGHRA, CDR2 YSYEKL.

The CDR3 reads CASIRDRGYEQYF. The DNA of the CDR3 is TGTGCCAGCATACGGGACAGGGGATACGAGCAGTACTTC. The V call is TRBV28, the J call TRBJ2-7; 10 bases are shared with TRBD1. The CDR3 consists of 13 residues. The germline gives CDR1 MDHEN, CDR2 SYDVKM. J lost 4 bases, V lost 7 bases, and 4 bases had no gene match.

The chain combines TRBV10-3 with TRBJ2-2, with 11 bases aligning to TRBD1. The CDR3 consists of 14 residues. Unmatched junction bases numbered 3, after V lost 6 bases and J lost 6 bases. Per germline, CDR1 ENHRY and CDR2 SYGVKD. Written as DNA, the CDR3 is TGTGCCATCAGGGGACAGGGGGATGCCGGGGAGCTGTTTTTT. It encodes CAIRGQGDAGELFF.

The chain links TRBV28 to TRBJ2-6, with D possibly TRBD1 on 6 matching bases. The germline gives CDR1 MDHEN, CDR2 SYDVKM. V lost 2 bases to trimming and J lost 2 bases, with 7 bases between them. The CDR3 spans 15 residues. The CDR3 nucleotides are TGTGCCAGCAGTTTACAGGGGACTGGGGCCAACGTCCTGACTTTC. It codes for CASSLQGTGANVLTF.

The V call is TRBV7-9, the J call TRBJ2-3; D call uncertain. The CDR3 consists of 12 residues. The V end was cut by 5 bases, the J end by 2 bases, with 5 bases between. Germline V gene sequence: CDR1 SEHNR, CDR2 FQNEAQ (reference sequence). The CDR3 is CASSPYTDTQYF. The CDR3 coding sequence is TGTGCCAGCAGCCCTTACACAGATACGCAGTATTTT.

The chain combines TRBV19 with TRBJ2-7; 7 positions agree with TRBD1. Trimming took 6 bases from V and 5 from J; bases not matched to a gene: 10. There are 14 residues in the CDR3. Germline loops: CDR1 LNHDA, CDR2 SQIVND (reference sequence). CDR3 amino acids: CASSRQGMGNEQYF. The CDR3 bases are TGTGCCAGTAGCCGACAGGGAATGGGGAACGAGCAGTACTTC.

The J gene is TRBJ1-2, the V gene TRBV5-1; D is undetermined. Germline-derived CDR1 and CDR2 are SGHRS and YFSETQ. V gave up 6 bases and J gave up 4 bases, with 13 bases separating them. This CDR3 comprises 13 residues. The CDR3 sequence is CASTPGGGYGYTF. DNA of the CDR3: TGCGCCAGCACCCCCGGCGGAGGCTATGGCTACACCTTC. Supplemented by reference TRBV5-1 and TRBJ1-2, the full variable domain reads KAGVTQTPRYLIKTRGQQVTLSCSPISGHRSVSWYQQTPGQGLQFLFEYFSETQRNKGNFPGRFSGRQFSNSRSEMNVSTLELGDSALYLCASTPGGGYGYTFGSGTRLTVV.

The chain links TRBV27 to TRBJ2-6; D is uncertain. V was cut by 5 bases and J by 0 bases, with 8 bases left in between. This CDR3 has 15 amino acids. Germline V lookup: CDR1 MNHEY, CDR2 SMNVEV (reference sequence). In DNA form, the CDR3 reads TGTGCCAGCAGTCCCCAGATCTCTGGGGCCAACGTCCTGACTTTC. Translating it yields CASSPQISGANVLTF.

This chain uses TRBV3-1 (or the pseudogene TRBV3-2) with TRBJ2-5, with D maybe TRBD2 (6 bases). Germline CDR1 is LGHDT and CDR2 is YNNKEL (reference sequence). V lost 3 bases to trimming and J lost 6 bases, with 20 bases between them. The CDR3 has 16 residues. As DNA, the CDR3 is TGTGCCAGCAGCCAGCGGGGTTCTGGCGCCTCAAAGACCCAGTACTTC. This codes for CASSQRGSGASKTQYF.

This sequence joins TRBV18 and TRBJ2-7; 8 positions agree with TRBD1. Germline V gene sequence: CDR1 KGHSH, CDR2 LQKENI. The CDR3 extends over 14 amino acids. Germline trimming cut 2 bases from V and 6 bases from J; bases unmatched to any gene: 6. DNA for the CDR3: TGTGCCAGCTCACCAGGAGGCAGGGGGCTCGAGCAGTACTTC. Protein product: CASSPGGRGLEQYF.

The chain couples TRBV4-1 to TRBJ1-5; D remains ambiguous. The CDR3 has 18 residues. Germline-derived CDR1 and CDR2 are MGHRA and YSYEKL. Trimming removed 0 bases from V and 4 bases from J, with 19 bases in between. The CDR3 here is CASSQDSRETSVNQPQHF. The CDR3 DNA reads TGCGCCAGCAGCCAAGACTCCCGCGAGACTAGCGTGAATCAGCCCCAGCATTTT.

The V call is TRBV6-2 or TRBV6-3, the J call TRBJ1-6; D not resolved. Germline CDR1 MNHEY, CDR2 SVGEGT. This CDR3 is built from 16 residues. V lost 6 bases and J 9 bases, leaving 21 bases between the germline ends. For the CDR3, the DNA is TGTGCCAGCAGCAAAGATCTCCCGTACAGTTTTTCACCCCTCCACTTT. Translated, it gives CASSKDLPYSFSPLHF.

This chain uses TRBV11-2 with TRBJ2-1; 8 bases align to TRBD1. Per the germline V gene, CDR1 is SGHAT and CDR2 is FQNNGV. The CDR3 runs 12 residues. V lost 5 bases and J lost 6; bases outside the gene matches: 0. The CDR3 sequence is CASSQGANEQFF. CDR3 bases: TGTGCCAGCAGCCAGGGGGCCAATGAGCAGTTCTTC.

The chain carries TRBV7-9 and TRBJ2-7; TRBD1 aligns across 9 bases. Per germline, CDR1 SEHNR and CDR2 FQNEAQ (reference sequence). Trimming cost V 11 bases and J 9 bases; bases outside gene matches: 11. The CDR3 has 12 residues. CDR3: CASRTGTGRQYF. CDR3 DNA: TGTGCCTCCCGGACGGGGACAGGGAGGCAGTACTTC. Full variable domain (outside the CDR3, taken from reference TRBV7-9 and TRBJ2-7): DTGVSQNPRHKITKRGQNVTFRCDPISEHNRLYWYRQTLGQGPEFLTYFQNEAQLEKSRLLSDRFSAERPKGSFSTLEIQRTEQGDSAMYLCASRTGTGRQYFGPGTRLTVT.